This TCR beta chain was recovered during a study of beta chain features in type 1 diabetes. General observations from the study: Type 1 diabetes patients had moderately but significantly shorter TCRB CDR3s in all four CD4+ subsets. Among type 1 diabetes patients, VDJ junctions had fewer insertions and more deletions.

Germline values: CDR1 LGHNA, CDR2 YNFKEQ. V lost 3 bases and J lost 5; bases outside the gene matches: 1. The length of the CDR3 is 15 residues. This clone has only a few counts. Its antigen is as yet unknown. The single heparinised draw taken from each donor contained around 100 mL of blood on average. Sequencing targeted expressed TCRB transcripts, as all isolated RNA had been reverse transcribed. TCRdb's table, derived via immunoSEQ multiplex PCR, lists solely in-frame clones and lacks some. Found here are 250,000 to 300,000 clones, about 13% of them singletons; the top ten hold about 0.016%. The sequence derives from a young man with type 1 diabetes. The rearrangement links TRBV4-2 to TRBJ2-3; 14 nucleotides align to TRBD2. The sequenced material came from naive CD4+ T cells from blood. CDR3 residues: CASSHGTSGRDTQYF. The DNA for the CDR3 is TGTGCCAGCAGCCACGGGACTAGCGGGAGAGATACGCAGTATTTT.